A selection of T cell receptor beta chains follows, all from one sample in a study of blood T cell repertoires in COVID-19. Assay: immunoSEQ multiplex PCR; the TCRdb copy retains only in-frame clones and omits some. The table includes about 390,000 clones, over 75% detected once. The sequenced sample was peripheral blood. Source of these receptors: a woman aged 60 to 75 with COVID-19, enrolled during active disease. CDR3s include the opening cysteine and the closing phenylalanine or tryptophan. Fields, in order: clone size, J gene, V gene, D gene, CDR3 protein, CDR3 DNA. The D gene is left open where the match is weak. Expanded clones are given a class, and other clones once, few, many or no size at all.

clone_size: NA
j_call: TRBJ1-3
v_call: TRBV19
d_call: NA
cdr3_aa: CASSIQGKAGNTIYF
cdr3_nt: TGTGCCAGTAGTATTCAGGGCAAGGCTGGAAACACCATATATTTT

clone_size: once
j_call: TRBJ1-3
v_call: TRBV2
d_call: NA
cdr3_aa: CASSGGGPGNTIYF
cdr3_nt: TGTGCCAGCAGTGGAGGAGGTCCTGGAAACACCATATATTTT

clone_size: NA
j_call: TRBJ1-4
v_call: TRBV5-1
d_call: NA
cdr3_aa: CASSLDSRNEKLFF
cdr3_nt: TGCGCCAGCAGCTTGGACAGTCGTAATGAAAAACTGTTTTTT

clone_size: NA
j_call: TRBJ2-7
v_call: TRBV27
d_call: NA
cdr3_aa: CASSAVSVNYEQYF
cdr3_nt: TGTGCCAGCAGTGCGGTAAGCGTCAACTACGAGCAGTACTTC

clone_size: NA
j_call: TRBJ2-2
v_call: TRBV11-2
d_call: NA
cdr3_aa: CASSLKFQGNTGELFF
cdr3_nt: TGTGCCAGCAGCTTAAAATTCCAGGGTAACACCGGGGAGCTGTTTTTT

clone_size: NA
j_call: TRBJ1-2
v_call: TRBV7-3
d_call: TRBD1
cdr3_aa: CASSKTGGGLSPKDGYTF
cdr3_nt: TGTGCCAGCAGCAAGACAGGGGGCGGATTATCCCCGAAAGATGGCTACACCTTC

clone_size: NA
j_call: TRBJ1-6
v_call: TRBV19
d_call: NA
cdr3_aa: CASTTTGYNSPLHF
cdr3_nt: TGTGCCAGTACTACGACAGGTTATAATTCACCCCTCCACTTT

clone_size: once
j_call: TRBJ2-7
v_call: TRBV6-5
d_call: NA
cdr3_aa: CASIMGQSYEQYF
cdr3_nt: TGTGCCAGCATAATGGGACAAAGCTACGAGCAGTACTTC

clone_size: NA
j_call: TRBJ2-7
v_call: TRBV6-6
d_call: TRBD1
cdr3_aa: CASRKMDRGGEQYF
cdr3_nt: TGTGCCAGCAGGAAAATGGACAGGGGGGGAGAGCAGTACTTC

clone_size: NA
j_call: TRBJ1-5
v_call: TRBV5-6
d_call: NA
cdr3_aa: CASSLAGKGSKGPQHF
cdr3_nt: TGTGCCAGCAGCTTGGCGGGGAAAGGGTCTAAGGGGCCCCAGCATTTT

clone_size: NA
j_call: TRBJ1-4
v_call: TRBV10-3
d_call: TRBD1
cdr3_aa: CAINLEQTGVGEKLFF
cdr3_nt: TGTGCCATCAACCTCGAGCAGACAGGGGTCGGTGAAAAACTGTTTTTT

clone_size: NA
j_call: TRBJ1-2
v_call: TRBV9
d_call: TRBD1
cdr3_aa: CASTPTGFSYGYTF
cdr3_nt: TGTGCCAGCACCCCGACAGGGTTTAGCTATGGCTACACCTTC

clone_size: NA
j_call: TRBJ1-4
v_call: TRBV29-1
d_call: NA
cdr3_aa: CSVLRTDYEKLFF
cdr3_nt: TGCAGCGTTCTCAGGACAGACTATGAAAAACTGTTTTTT

clone_size: NA
j_call: TRBJ1-4
v_call: TRBV24-1
d_call: NA
cdr3_aa: CATSGRGTNEKLFF
cdr3_nt: TGTGCCACCAGTGGCAGGGGTACTAATGAAAAACTGTTTTTT

clone_size: once
j_call: TRBJ2-7
v_call: TRBV18
d_call: NA
cdr3_aa: CASSPYTGEQYF
cdr3_nt: TGTGCCAGCTCACCCTACACGGGGGAGCAGTACTTC

clone_size: NA
j_call: TRBJ1-5
v_call: TRBV19
d_call: NA
cdr3_aa: CASSIGDNSNQPQHF
cdr3_nt: TGTGCCAGTAGTATTGGGGACAATAGCAATCAGCCCCAGCATTTT

clone_size: NA
j_call: TRBJ1-2
v_call: TRBV9
d_call: NA
cdr3_aa: CASSVSGGAGYTF
cdr3_nt: TGTGCCAGCAGCGTATCCGGCGGGGCTGGCTACACCTTC

clone_size: once
j_call: TRBJ1-1
v_call: TRBV2
d_call: TRBD1
cdr3_aa: CASSNRGGTEAFF
cdr3_nt: TGTGCCAGCAGTAACAGGGGTGGCACTGAAGCTTTCTTT

clone_size: NA
j_call: TRBJ1-1
v_call: TRBV5-6
d_call: NA
cdr3_aa: CASSLVEAGPTEAFF
cdr3_nt: TGTGCCAGCAGCTTGGTCGAGGCGGGGCCCACTGAAGCTTTCTTT

clone_size: NA
j_call: TRBJ1-1
v_call: TRBV27
d_call: NA
cdr3_aa: CASREAVGVNTEAFF
cdr3_nt: TGTGCCAGCAGGGAGGCAGTAGGCGTGAACACTGAAGCTTTCTTT

clone_size: few
j_call: TRBJ1-3
v_call: TRBV2
d_call: NA
cdr3_aa: CASKVGGVSGNTIYF
cdr3_nt: TGTGCCAGCAAAGTCGGGGGTGTCTCTGGAAACACCATATATTTT

clone_size: NA
j_call: TRBJ2-4
v_call: TRBV11-2
d_call: NA
cdr3_aa: CASSLDSGAHIQYF
cdr3_nt: TGTGCCAGCAGCTTAGATTCAGGGGCCCACATTCAGTACTTC

clone_size: NA
j_call: TRBJ2-7
v_call: TRBV6-2/TRBV6-3
d_call: TRBD2
cdr3_aa: CASSSSGYEQYF
cdr3_nt: TGTGCCAGCAGTTCTAGCGGCTACGAGCAGTACTTC

clone_size: once
j_call: TRBJ2-5
v_call: TRBV3-1/TRBV3-2
d_call: NA
cdr3_aa: CASRAGLPGRETQYF
cdr3_nt: TGTGCCAGCAGGGCGGGACTCCCAGGACGAGAGACCCAGTACTTC

clone_size: few
j_call: TRBJ1-3
v_call: TRBV6-5
d_call: NA
cdr3_aa: CASSYSGVSGNTIYF
cdr3_nt: TGTGCCAGCAGTTACTCTGGAGTCTCTGGAAACACCATATATTTT

clone_size: few
j_call: TRBJ1-5
v_call: TRBV3-1/TRBV3-2
d_call: NA
cdr3_aa: CASSHRGSNQPQHF
cdr3_nt: TGTGCCAGCAGCCACAGGGGAAGCAATCAGCCCCAGCATTTT

clone_size: NA
j_call: TRBJ1-3
v_call: TRBV28
d_call: TRBD1
cdr3_aa: CASSSGEGARNTIYF
cdr3_nt: TGTGCCAGCAGTTCGGGCGAGGGGGCCAGAAACACCATATATTTT

clone_size: NA
j_call: TRBJ1-1
v_call: TRBV5-1
d_call: TRBD1
cdr3_aa: CASSSIRTGVSGFTEAFF
cdr3_nt: TGCGCCAGCAGCTCTATACGGACAGGGGTCTCTGGATTCACTGAAGCTTTCTTT

clone_size: NA
j_call: TRBJ2-3
v_call: TRBV7-6
d_call: NA
cdr3_aa: CASSHAGPHPTDTQYF
cdr3_nt: TGTGCCAGCAGCCATGCGGGACCACACCCCACAGATACGCAGTATTTT

clone_size: NA
j_call: TRBJ2-1
v_call: TRBV10-3
d_call: TRBD1
cdr3_aa: CAISRQGVETYNEQFF
cdr3_nt: TGTGCCATCAGCCGACAGGGCGTGGAGACCTACAATGAGCAGTTCTTC

clone_size: NA
j_call: TRBJ1-4
v_call: TRBV15
d_call: TRBD1
cdr3_aa: CATSGGTGGEKLFF
cdr3_nt: TGTGCCACCAGCGGTGGGACAGGGGGTGAAAAACTGTTTTTT

clone_size: NA
j_call: TRBJ1-1
v_call: TRBV28
d_call: NA
cdr3_aa: CASPTPLGQTNTEAFF
cdr3_nt: TGTGCCAGCCCCACGCCCCTCGGACAGACGAACACTGAAGCTTTCTTT

clone_size: NA
j_call: TRBJ1-2
v_call: TRBV6-5
d_call: NA
cdr3_aa: CASSYREVGYGYTF
cdr3_nt: TGTGCCAGCAGTTACAGGGAGGTGGGCTATGGCTACACCTTC

clone_size: NA
j_call: TRBJ2-3
v_call: TRBV6-5
d_call: NA
cdr3_aa: CASSRGRADTQYF
cdr3_nt: TGTGCCAGCAGCAGGGGTAGGGCAGATACGCAGTATTTT

clone_size: NA
j_call: TRBJ2-7
v_call: TRBV11-2
d_call: TRBD2
cdr3_aa: CASSTRTSGASPYEQYF
cdr3_nt: TGTGCCAGCAGCACCAGGACTAGCGGGGCCTCTCCCTACGAGCAGTACTTC

clone_size: NA
j_call: TRBJ2-2
v_call: TRBV7-8
d_call: TRBD2
cdr3_aa: CASSQPGLAYDTGELFF
cdr3_nt: TGTGCCAGCAGTCAGCCGGGACTAGCGTATGACACCGGGGAGCTGTTTTTT

clone_size: NA
j_call: TRBJ2-7
v_call: TRBV23-1
d_call: TRBD2
cdr3_aa: CASRTAGEAGGDPLVGEQYF
cdr3_nt: TGCGCCAGCAGGACCGCCGGAGAAGCGGGAGGTGACCCTCTAGTTGGCGAGCAGTACTTC

clone_size: once
j_call: TRBJ2-3
v_call: TRBV29-1
d_call: NA
cdr3_aa: CSVPPGPDTQYF
cdr3_nt: TGCAGCGTACCCCCAGGCCCAGATACGCAGTATTTT

clone_size: NA
j_call: TRBJ2-2
v_call: TRBV5-1
d_call: NA
cdr3_aa: CASLVATNTGELFF
cdr3_nt: TGCGCCAGCCTAGTTGCCACGAACACCGGGGAGCTGTTTTTT

clone_size: NA
j_call: TRBJ1-1
v_call: TRBV6-1
d_call: TRBD1
cdr3_aa: CASSERQGTEAFF
cdr3_nt: TGTGCCAGCAGTGAACGACAGGGCACTGAAGCTTTCTTT

clone_size: NA
j_call: TRBJ1-2
v_call: TRBV5-4
d_call: TRBD1
cdr3_aa: CASIIDPGQSINGYTF
cdr3_nt: TGTGCCAGCATCATAGACCCGGGACAGAGTATAAATGGCTACACCTTC

clone_size: NA
j_call: TRBJ2-5
v_call: TRBV5-1
d_call: NA
cdr3_aa: CASSFPSKETQYF
cdr3_nt: TGCGCCAGCAGCTTCCCAAGCAAAGAGACCCAGTACTTC

clone_size: NA
j_call: TRBJ2-6
v_call: TRBV28
d_call: NA
cdr3_aa: CATGQRTTANVLTF
cdr3_nt: TGTGCCACGGGACAGCGGACTACGGCCAACGTCCTGACTTTC

clone_size: NA
j_call: TRBJ1-2
v_call: TRBV20-1
d_call: NA
cdr3_aa: CSARFDGYTF
cdr3_nt: TGCAGCGCTCGGTTTGATGGCTACACCTTC

clone_size: NA
j_call: TRBJ2-3
v_call: TRBV7-9
d_call: NA
cdr3_aa: CASSSGSTDTQYF
cdr3_nt: TGTGCCAGCAGCTCAGGTTCCACAGATACGCAGTATTTT

clone_size: NA
j_call: TRBJ1-6
v_call: TRBV2
d_call: NA
cdr3_aa: CASSIEGSLHF
cdr3_nt: TGTGCCAGCAGTATAGAGGGATCCCTCCACTTT

clone_size: NA
j_call: TRBJ2-1
v_call: TRBV29-1
d_call: TRBD2
cdr3_aa: CSVELFGRTSGYNEQFF
cdr3_nt: TGCAGCGTTGAATTATTCGGGAGGACTAGCGGCTACAATGAGCAGTTCTTC